This T cell receptor (beta chain) was recorded in a study of blood T cell repertoires in COVID-19. Study-level information: Acute and convalescent COVID-19 specimens originated in the United States, Italy and Spain. From T cells, B-cell-depleted T cells, or PBMCs came the material, which was cDNA or gDNA.

Under the authors' procedure: Amplification from reference gene primers served as the basis for estimated nucleated cell counts. The repertoire was sequenced with immunoSEQ multiplex PCR; TCRdb's copy has only in-frame clones and lacks some. V and J calls and clone size are as listed in that table; D and trimming were resolved from the DNA. The data hold fewer than 250,000 clones, with about 85% observed a single time. The trim removed 10 bases at V and 7 bases at J, leaving 13 bases unmatched. Germline CDR1 reads MDHEN; CDR2 reads SYDVKM. This CDR3 contains 14 residues. The specimen was peripheral blood. The V call is TRBV28, the J call TRBJ1-5, with 7 bases aligning to TRBD1. The sequence was obtained from a man aged 25-40 years with acute or convalescent COVID-19. The CDR3 protein is CATTGTARRQPQHF. Here the CDR3 DNA reads TGTGCCACAACGGGGACAGCCAGGAGGCAGCCCCAGCATTTT.